This TCR beta chain was recovered during a study of blood T cells in healthy people across ages. As to this clonotype: Its antigen is unknown.

The CDR3 runs to 15 residues. Trimming took 5 bases from V and 4 from J; bases not matched to a gene: 9. Germline loops: CDR1 SGHTA, CDR2 FQGTGA. Primers used in a second PCR of about 6 to 11 cycles were a sample-barcoded 5' primer and a J-beta primer mix. TCRdb recomputed calls from the 5' RACE reads with MiXCR, one row per CDR3 protein. The sample has about 1.8 million distinct CDR3 sequences; 49% are singletons. The study, taken as a whole, reports: Correlation between TCR beta diversity and naive T cell percentage was strong.

Material: blood. The chain has TRBV7-3 and TRBJ2-3; 7 positions match TRBD1. This receptor was taken from a woman in her thirties or forties in good health. Here the CDR3 reads CASSRLTGRSDTQYF. CDR3 in DNA: TGTGCCAGCAGCAGGTTGACAGGGAGATCAGATACGCAGTATTTT.